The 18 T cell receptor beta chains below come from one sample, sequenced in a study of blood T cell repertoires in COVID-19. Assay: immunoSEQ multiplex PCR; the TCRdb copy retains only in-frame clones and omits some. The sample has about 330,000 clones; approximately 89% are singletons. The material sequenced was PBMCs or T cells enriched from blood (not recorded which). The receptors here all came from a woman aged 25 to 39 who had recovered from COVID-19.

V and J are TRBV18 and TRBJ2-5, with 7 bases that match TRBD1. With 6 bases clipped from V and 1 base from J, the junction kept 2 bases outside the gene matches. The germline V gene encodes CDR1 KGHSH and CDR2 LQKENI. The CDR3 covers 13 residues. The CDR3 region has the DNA TGTGCCAGCTCCACAGGGGCCCAAGAGACCCAGTACTTC. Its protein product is CASSTGAQETQYF. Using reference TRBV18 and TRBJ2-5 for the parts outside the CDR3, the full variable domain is NAGVMQNPRHLVRRRGQEARLRCSPMKGHSHVYWYRQLPEEGLKFMVYLQKENIIDESGMPKERFSAEFPKEGPSILRIQQVVRGDSAAYFCASSTGAQETQYFGPGTRLLVL.

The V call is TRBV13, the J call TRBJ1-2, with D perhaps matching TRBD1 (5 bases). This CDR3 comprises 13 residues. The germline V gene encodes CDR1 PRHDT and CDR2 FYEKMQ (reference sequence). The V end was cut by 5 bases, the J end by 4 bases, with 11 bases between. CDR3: CASSPLDSYGYTF. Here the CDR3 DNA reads TGTGCCAGCAGCCCACTCGACAGCTATGGCTACACCTTC.

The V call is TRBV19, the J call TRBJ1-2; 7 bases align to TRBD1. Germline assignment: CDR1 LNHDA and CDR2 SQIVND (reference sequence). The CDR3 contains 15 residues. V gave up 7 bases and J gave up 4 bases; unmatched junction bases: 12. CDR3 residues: CASTVGGGIGYGYTF. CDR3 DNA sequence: TGTGCCAGTACGGTTGGAGGGGGCATCGGCTATGGCTACACCTTC.

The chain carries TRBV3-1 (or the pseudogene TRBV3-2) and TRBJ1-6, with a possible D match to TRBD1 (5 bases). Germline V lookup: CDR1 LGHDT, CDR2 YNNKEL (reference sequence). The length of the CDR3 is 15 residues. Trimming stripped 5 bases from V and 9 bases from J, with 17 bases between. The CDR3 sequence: CASSSSGGVRSPLHF. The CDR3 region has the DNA TGTGCCAGCAGCTCATCCGGGGGGGTTCGTTCACCCCTCCACTTT.

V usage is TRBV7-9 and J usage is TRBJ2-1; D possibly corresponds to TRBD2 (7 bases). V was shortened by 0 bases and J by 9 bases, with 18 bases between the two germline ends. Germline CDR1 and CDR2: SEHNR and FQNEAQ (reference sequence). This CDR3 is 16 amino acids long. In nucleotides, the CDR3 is TGTGCCAGCAGCTTAGCTGCGGGGGCCCTCTCCGGTGAGCAGTTCTTC. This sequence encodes CASSLAAGALSGEQFF.

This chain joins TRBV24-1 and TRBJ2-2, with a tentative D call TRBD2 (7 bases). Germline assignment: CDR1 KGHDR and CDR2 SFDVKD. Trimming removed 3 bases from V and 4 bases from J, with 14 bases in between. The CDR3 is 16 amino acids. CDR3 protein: CATSDGGRGATGELFF. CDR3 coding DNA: TGTGCCACCAGTGATGGGGGACGGGGGGCCACCGGGGAGCTGTTTTTT.

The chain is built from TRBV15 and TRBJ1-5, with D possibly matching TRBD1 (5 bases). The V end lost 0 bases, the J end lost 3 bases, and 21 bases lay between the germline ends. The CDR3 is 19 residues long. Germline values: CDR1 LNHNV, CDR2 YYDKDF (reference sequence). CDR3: CATSRDRYDSYGDNQPQHF. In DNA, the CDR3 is TGTGCCACCAGCAGAGATCGTTACGACAGTTATGGAGACAATCAGCCCCAGCATTTT. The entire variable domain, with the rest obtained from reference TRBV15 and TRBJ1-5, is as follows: DAMVIQNPRYQVTQFGKPVTLSCSQTLNHNVMYWYQQKSSQAPKLLFHYYDKDFNNEADTPDNFQSRRPNTSFCFLDIRSPGLGDTAMYLCATSRDRYDSYGDNQPQHFGDGTRLSIL.

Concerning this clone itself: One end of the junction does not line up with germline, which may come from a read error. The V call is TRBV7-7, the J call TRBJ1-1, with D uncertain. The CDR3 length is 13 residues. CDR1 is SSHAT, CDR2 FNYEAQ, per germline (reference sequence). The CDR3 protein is CASSLGSGTEAFF. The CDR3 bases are TGTGCTAGCAGCTTAGGGTCGGGCACTGAAGCTTTCTTT.

For the CDR3, the DNA is TGTGCCAGTAGTAGATCTGTGTTATATACTCGGTCTGCGCAGTATTTT. This encodes CASSRSVLYTRSAQYF. The chain has TRBV19 and TRBJ2-3; no clear D. V was clipped by 4 bases and J by 10 bases, with 24 bases between them. This CDR3 has 16 amino acids. CDR1 and CDR2 (germline): LNHDA, SQIVND (reference sequence).

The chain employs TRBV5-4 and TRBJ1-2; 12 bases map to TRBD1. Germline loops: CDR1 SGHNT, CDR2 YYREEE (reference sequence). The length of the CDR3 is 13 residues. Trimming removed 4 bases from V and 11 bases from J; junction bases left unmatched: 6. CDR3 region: CASSIKGQGAYTF. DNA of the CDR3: TGTGCCAGCAGCATCAAGGGACAGGGGGCATACACCTTC.

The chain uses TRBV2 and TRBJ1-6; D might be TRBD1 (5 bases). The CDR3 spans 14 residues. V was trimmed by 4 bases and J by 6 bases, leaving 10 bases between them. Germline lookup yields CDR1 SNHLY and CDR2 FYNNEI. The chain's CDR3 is CASSGQIANSPLHF. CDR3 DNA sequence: TGTGCCAGCAGTGGACAGATAGCTAATTCACCCCTCCACTTT.

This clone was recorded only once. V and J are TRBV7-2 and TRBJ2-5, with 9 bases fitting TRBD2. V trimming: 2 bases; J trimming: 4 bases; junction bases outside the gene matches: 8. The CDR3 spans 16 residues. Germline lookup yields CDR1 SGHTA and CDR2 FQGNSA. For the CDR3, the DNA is TGTGCCAGCAGCTTATCTTCGACTAGCGGTGGAGAGACCCAGTACTTC. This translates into CASSLSSTSGGETQYF. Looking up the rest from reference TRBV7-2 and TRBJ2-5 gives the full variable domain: GAGVSQSPSNKVTEKGKDVELRCDPISGHTALYWYRQSLGQGLEFLIYFQGNSAPDKSGLPSDRFSAERTGGSVSTLTIQRTQQEDSAVYLCASSLSSTSGGETQYFGPGTRLLVL.

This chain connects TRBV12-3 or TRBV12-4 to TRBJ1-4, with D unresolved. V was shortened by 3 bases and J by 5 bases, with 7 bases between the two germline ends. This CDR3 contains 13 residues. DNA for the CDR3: TGTGCCAGCAGTTTTACGAGGAATGAAAAACTGTTTTTT. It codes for CASSFTRNEKLFF.

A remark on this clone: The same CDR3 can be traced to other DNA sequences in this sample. The CDR3 loop reads CATSARGPGNTIYF. CDR3 coding DNA: TGTGCCACCAGCGCCAGGGGTCCGGGAAACACCATATATTTT. This sequence joins TRBV15 and TRBJ1-3, with D maybe TRBD1 (6 bases). The CDR3 covers 14 residues. Trimming stripped 5 bases from V and 4 bases from J, with 12 bases between. CDR1 is LNHNV and CDR2 is YYDKDF in the germline V gene (reference sequence).

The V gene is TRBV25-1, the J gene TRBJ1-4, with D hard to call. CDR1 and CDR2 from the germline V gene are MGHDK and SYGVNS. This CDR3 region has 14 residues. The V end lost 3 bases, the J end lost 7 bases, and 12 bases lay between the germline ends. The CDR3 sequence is CASSEGGNPEKLFF. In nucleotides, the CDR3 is TGTGCCAGCAGTGAGGGAGGGAATCCTGAAAAACTGTTTTTT. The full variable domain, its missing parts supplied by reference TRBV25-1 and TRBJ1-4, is EADIYQTPRYLVIGTGKKITLECSQTMGHDKMYWYQQDPGMELHLIHYSYGVNSTEKGDLSSESTVSRIRTEHFPLTLESARPSHTSQYLCASSEGGNPEKLFFGSGTQLSVL.

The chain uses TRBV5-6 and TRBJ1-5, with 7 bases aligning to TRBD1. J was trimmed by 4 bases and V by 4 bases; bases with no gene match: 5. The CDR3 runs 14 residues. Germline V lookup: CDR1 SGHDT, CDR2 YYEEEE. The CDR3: CASSLTGRNQPQHF. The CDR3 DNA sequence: TGTGCCAGCAGCCTGACAGGGAGGAATCAGCCCCAGCATTTT.

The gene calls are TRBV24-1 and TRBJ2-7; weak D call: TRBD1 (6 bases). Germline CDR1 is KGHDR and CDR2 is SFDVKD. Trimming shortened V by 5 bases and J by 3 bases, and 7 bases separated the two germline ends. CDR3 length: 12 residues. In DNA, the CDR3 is TGTGCCACCAGTGCAGGGGTCTACGAGCAGTACTTC. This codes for CATSAGVYEQYF.

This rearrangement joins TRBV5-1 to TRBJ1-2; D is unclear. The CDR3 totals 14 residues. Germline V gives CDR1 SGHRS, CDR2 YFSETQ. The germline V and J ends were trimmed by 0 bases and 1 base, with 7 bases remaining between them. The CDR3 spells CASSLASFNYGYTF. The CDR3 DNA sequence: TGCGCCAGCAGCTTGGCTAGTTTTAACTATGGCTACACCTTC.